The present T cell receptor (beta chain) was sequenced within a study of T cell repertoires in cytomegalovirus infection. The CDR3 loop spans 15 amino acids. V lost 0 bases and J lost 0, with 8 bases in between. Germline V gene sequence: CDR1 SGHDT, CDR2 YYEEEE. TCRdb called the reads again in MiXCR, with one record for every CDR3 protein. The data contain about 130,000 distinct CDR3 sequences, 7.5% to 9% of them singletons. This clonotype was observed many times. The chain links TRBV5-6 to TRBJ2-3, with D maybe TRBD1 (5 bases). The sequence was obtained from a human donor in good health (CMV status not recorded). Some clones in this sample may be carry-over from other donors' samples. The sample comprised PBMCs. The CDR3 DNA follows: TGTGCCAGCAGCTTGGGGGGCCTTAGCACAGATACGCAGTATTTT. Its translation: CASSLGGLSTDTQYF.